This section outlines one T cell receptor beta chain sequence together with its context. Its antigen has not been determined. Base qualities are not at hand, and no much larger clone is one base apart. These data come from a study of shared clonotypes between healthy human individuals (TCRdb year 2020). About the investigation overall: A couple of women and a few men aged 18 to 49 years were included in the cohort. For each donor, CD4 naive and CD4 memory were each run on three plates, CD8 naive on two plates, and CD8 memory on one plate. The study deeply sequenced blood TCR repertoires of about 5 healthy adults to estimate repertoire size and the extent of clonotype sharing between individuals. Different laboratories and diverse techniques were used to prepare libraries and sequence TCR repertoires, to increase sequencing depth and limit assay-specific biases. Per donor, leukapheresis produced somewhere between about 0.9 and 9 billion PBMCs.

V is clipped by 8 bases and J by 0 bases, and the sequence between their germline boundaries is 14 bases long. From the cysteine up to the phenylalanine, the CDR3 has a length of 14 residues. Left in the record is the CDR3 DNA by itself, 42 bases read in frame from the first base. From the germline V gene (reference sequence), CDR1 is WNHNN and CDR2 is SYGVQD. Overall study outcomes, separate from this receptor: Pairwise subsampling led to the expectation that sequencing depth would affect the degree of clonotype sharing among donors. Because the study included a small number of donors, the genetic and exposure-history diversity represented was limited. Compared with non-shared clonotypes, the clonotypes found in all four sorted-subset donors had higher generation probabilities. Estimated clonotype richness was generally larger for naive than for memory subsets. When a handful of donors were compared, the shared fraction of clonotypes was 5% to 6.5% for naive CD4, 3% to 4% for naive CD8, 2% to 2.5% for memory CD4, and 0.4% for memory CD8. Sampling was restricted to blood, and TCR repertoires in tissue are likely to differ from TCR repertoires in blood. Even with the large sequencing depth, rarefaction of the sorted-subset datasets indicated that sequencing was incomplete.

Using the deep immunoSEQ assay, TCR CDR3 regions were amplified from genomic DNA by multiplex PCR. Extracted genomic DNA from each cell subset was spread evenly across all wells of several immunoSEQ 96-well plates, with each plate serving as a replicate. For sorted subsets, each replicate PCR was loaded with around 200 ng genomic DNA, equivalent to about 30,000 T cell genomes. Purified libraries were measured with a Qubit 3.0 fluorometer, size-checked on a Bioanalyzer 2100, and measured again with the KAPA Library Quantification kit. Every immunoSEQ 96-well plate was sequenced on a separate single-read 150-cycle Illumina NextSeq 550 flow cell. As for the authors' bioinformatics: Because the immunoSEQ output included only junctional sequences and no quality scores, the filtering could not be the same as the filtering used for full-length reads. Sequences were annotated with PyIR, a Python wrapper for IgBLAST v1.9, and V/J genes and CDR3 were assigned using IMGT germline references. Reads with weak V/J assignments (E-value above 1e-6), missing CDR3, stop codons, out-of-frame junctions, or ambiguous translated residues were removed. V3J clonotypes were defined as sequences sharing the same inferred V gene, J gene, and CDR3 amino acid sequence. Percentage overlap between repertoires was computed as shared unique clonotypes divided by the size of the smaller repertoire. RTK rarefaction, the Chao1 estimator, and Recon v2.1 estimates of unobserved clonotypes were used to assess repertoire richness. For all TCRbeta clonotypes obtained by the gDNA method from a handful of donors, generation probabilities were computed with OLGA. The source is immuneACCESS, and TCRdb retained only in-frame sequences with V and J called. Part of the clones is not carried over; for the studies checked, unresolved V genes explain less than half of this, and the remainder is unexplained. D and trimming come from the DNA, and the V and J calls and clone size come from that table. Within this sample are 2 million to 2.5 million clones, with 85% to 95% of them counted one time only. The ten largest clones represent 0.39% of the sample.

The donors were healthy, HIV-negative adults with no recently reported acute infections or vaccinations. Only Caucasian adults living in Nashville, Tennessee, USA were represented among the donors. CD4+ T cells were enriched by magnetic negative selection; naive cells were then positively selected on CD45RA, and the negative fraction formed the memory subset. Blood was collected by leukapheresis, and PBMCs were isolated by Ficoll-Histopaque density gradient centrifugation and then cryopreserved in liquid nitrogen vapor phase. Analytical flow cytometry was used to check the purity and quantity of each magnetically sorted T cell population. From each sorted fraction, genomic DNA was isolated and quantified by UV absorbance on a Nanodrop 2000c.

Material: naive CD4+ T cells from PBMCs. The sample's cell subset or site label, decoded: CD45RA+ positively selected. This receptor was taken from a man aged 18 to 30 in good health. Some clones in this sample may be carry-over from other donors' samples. The chain is encoded by TRBV10-1 joined to TRBJ2-7; the D region possibly corresponds to TRBD2 (7 bases align). The nucleotides are TGCGCCAGCGGGGAGGGGGGGACCTCCTACGAGCAGTACTTC. Translated, it gives CASGEGGTSYEQYF.